Given below is one TCR beta chain in context. An end of the junction does not agree with germline; a read error may underlie this. This specimen comes from a study of tumor-infiltrating lymphocytes in primary liver carcinoma. Co-extracted RNA and DNA came from approximately 20-30 mg of unsorted bulk tissue. cDNA specific to TCR beta was made from 450 to 500 ng of total RNA, with a constant-region primer employed for priming. A slightly modified ARM-PCR protocol with three nested multiplex PCR rounds produced these TCR beta libraries. Researchers ran the first two PCR rounds for approximately 10 cycles each with TRBV1-TRBV30 forward primers and a C-beta reverse primer. TCRdb processed the multiplex PCR reads anew with MiXCR; each CDR3 protein has one entry. In the table there are about 44,000 distinct CDR3 sequences, more than 60% of which are singletons. The CDR3 runs 16 residues. From germline, CDR1 is SGDLS and CDR2 YYNGEE.

The chain carries TRBV9 and TRBJ2-1, with D uncertain. Sequencing was carried out using tumor-adjacent normal liver tissue. This receptor was identified in a woman under 40 with primary liver carcinoma and hepatitis B virus infection. The CDR3 sequence is CTSSPQGGLISNEQFF. The CDR3 DNA reads as TGTACCAGCAGCCCGCAAGGTGGTCTTATTTCCAATGAGCAGTTCTTC.